A single sample is the source of the 25 T cell receptor beta chains below, sequenced in a study of OX40 agonist ivuxolimab in advanced cancers. Assay: immunoSEQ multiplex PCR; the TCRdb copy retains only in-frame clones and omits some. This sample has 60,000 to 70,000 clones; 85% to 90% occur once, and the top ten carry 4% to 5%. The material was CD4+ or CD8+ T cells sorted from blood, obtained in a trial of the OX40 agonist ivuxolimab. Receptors originate from an adult with an advanced solid tumor such as melanoma, head and neck, liver or kidney cancer.

V gene TRBV6-5 combines with J gene TRBJ2-3; possibly TRBD1 or TRBD2 for D (5 bases each). Germline CDR1 is MNHEY and CDR2 is SVGAGI. Trimming left V 4 bases short and J 0 bases short, with 8 bases between. This CDR3 comprises 14 residues. The DNA for the CDR3 is TGTGCCAGCAGTTCGGGACGGAGCACAGATACGCAGTATTTT. Translated, it gives CASSSGRSTDTQYF.

V usage is TRBV19 and J usage is TRBJ1-1; 7 bases align to TRBD1. The CDR3 length is 13 residues. The germline V gene encodes CDR1 LNHDA and CDR2 SQIVND (reference sequence). Trimming took 9 bases from V and 4 from J; bases not matched to a gene: 8. The CDR3 here is CASIDRVGTEAFF. The CDR3, as DNA: TGTGCCAGCATTGACAGGGTGGGCACTGAAGCTTTCTTT. Using reference TRBV19 and TRBJ1-1 for the parts outside the CDR3, the full variable domain is DGGITQSPKYLFRKEGQNVTLSCEQNLNHDAMYWYRQDPGQGLRLIYYSQIVNDFQKGDIAEGYSVSREKKESFPLTVTSAQKNPTAFYLCASIDRVGTEAFFGQGTRLTVV.

The rearrangement links TRBV19 to TRBJ2-1; D remains ambiguous. CDR1 is LNHDA and CDR2 is SQIVND in the germline V gene (reference sequence). The length of the CDR3 is 16 residues. Trimming left V 0 bases short and J 7 bases short, with 16 bases between. The CDR3 DNA is TGTGCCAGTAGTATAGATGAAGCCGGCCCACATAATGAGCAGTTCTTC. This encodes CASSIDEAGPHNEQFF.

The chain uses TRBV6-1 and TRBJ2-7, with D uncertain. CDR1 and CDR2 (germline): MNHNS, SASEGT. V was clipped by 2 bases and J by 4 bases, with 12 bases between them. This CDR3 contains 14 residues. Here the CDR3 reads CASSELGSRYEQYF. CDR3 sequence (DNA): TGTGCCAGCAGTGAATTGGGTTCCCGTTACGAGCAGTACTTC.

The CDR3 sequence is CASRMTSGGETQYF. CDR3 DNA sequence: TGTGCCAGTAGGATGACTAGCGGGGGAGAGACCCAGTACTTC. The chain has TRBV19 and TRBJ2-5; 12 bases are a match to TRBD2. Trimming cost V 6 bases and J 4 bases; bases outside gene matches: 3. This CDR3 is built from 14 residues. Germline-derived CDR1 and CDR2 are LNHDA and SQIVND (reference sequence).

V gene TRBV11-2 combines with J gene TRBJ2-7; TRBD2 is a possible D gene (6 bases). Trimming cost V 1 base and J 5 bases, with 18 bases left between them. CDR1 is SGHAT, CDR2 FQNNGV, per germline. The CDR3 runs 16 residues. The CDR3 nucleotides read TGTGCCAGCAGCTTAGTTCTTTCAGGGCCGGGGGACGAGCAGTACTTC. Its translation: CASSLVLSGPGDEQYF.

The chain carries TRBV19 and TRBJ2-2; a weak D match, TRBD2 (6 bases). Trimming stripped 6 bases from V and 4 bases from J, with 9 bases between. This CDR3 comprises 13 residues. In germline, CDR1 is LNHDA, CDR2 SQIVND (reference sequence). CDR3 coding DNA: TGTGCCAGTAGATCGGGAGTCACCGGGGAGCTGTTTTTT. Its protein is CASRSGVTGELFF.

The chain couples TRBV11-2 to TRBJ2-7; maybe TRBD2 (6 bases). Trimming took off 4 bases at V and 0 bases at J, with 13 bases between the two ends. CDR3 length: 15 amino acids. Germline lookup yields CDR1 SGHAT and CDR2 FQNNGV. The CDR3 DNA sequence: TGTGCCAGCAGCTACCAGCCCGGGGGCTCCTACGAGCAGTACTTC. Amino acids: CASSYQPGGSYEQYF.

The rearrangement joins TRBV11-2 to TRBJ2-2; 12 bases match TRBD1. After removal of 5 bases from V and 7 bases from J, the junction contained 11 bases not matched to a gene. The germline CDR1 and CDR2 sequences are SGHAT and FQNNGV. This CDR3 is built from 17 residues. Here the CDR3 reads CASSPLGQGASSGELFF. The CDR3 nucleotides are TGTGCCAGCAGCCCCCTGGGACAGGGGGCTTCCAGCGGGGAGCTGTTTTTT.

J is TRBJ2-3 and V is TRBV2, with D possibly matching TRBD2 (5 bases). Germline-derived CDR1 and CDR2 are SNHLY and FYNNEI. CDR3 size: 15 residues. V lost 5 bases and J lost 1, with 13 bases in between. The CDR3 here is CASSLTRQRTDTQYF. The CDR3 DNA reads as TGTGCCAGCAGTCTCACTAGGCAGCGCACAGATACGCAGTATTTT.

V gene TRBV5-6 combines with J gene TRBJ1-2; D not resolved. The CDR3 sequence is 13 residues long. Germline loops: CDR1 SGHDT, CDR2 YYEEEE. V lost 5 bases, J lost 4 bases, and 12 bases lay in between. The CDR3 nucleotides are TGTGCCAGCAGTCTTGCGCGAGGCTATGGCTACACCTTC. Amino acids: CASSLARGYGYTF.

This clone was observed once. The chain is built from TRBV5-1 and TRBJ2-7; the D is unclear. The CDR3 is made up of 13 amino acids. Per germline, CDR1 SGHRS and CDR2 YFSETQ. Trimming shortened V by 3 bases and J by 1 base, and 8 bases separated the two germline ends. This CDR3 reads CASSWLGSYEQYF. The CDR3 DNA reads as TGCGCCAGCAGCTGGTTGGGATCCTACGAGCAGTACTTC.

Of note for this clone: At one boundary the junction diverges from the germline segment, which might be a read error. The chain combines TRBV5-1 with TRBJ2-7, with 11 bases that match TRBD2. The CDR3 covers 14 residues. Germline values: CDR1 SGHRS, CDR2 YFSETQ. CDR3 loop: CASSTSGSNYEQHF. CDR3 coding DNA: TGCGCCAGCAGTACTAGCGGGAGTAACTACGAGCAGCACTTC.

The chain couples TRBV5-4 to TRBJ2-3; weak D call: TRBD1 (5 bases). CDR1 is SGHNT and CDR2 is YYREEE in the germline V gene (reference sequence). The CDR3 has 14 residues. V lost 1 base and J lost 4, with 10 bases in between. CDR3 residues: CASSLTGRADTQYF. In DNA, the CDR3 is TGTGCCAGCAGCTTGACCGGCAGGGCAGATACGCAGTATTTT.

This clone was detected only a few times. The CDR3 loop reads CASSLTGEYEQYF. CDR3 nucleotide sequence: TGTGCCAGCAGCTTGACAGGGGAGTACGAGCAGTACTTC. V gene TRBV7-9 combines with J gene TRBJ2-7; TRBD1 matches 8 bases. The V and J ends lost 3 bases and 4 bases, in that order; junction bases with no gene match: 2. Per the germline V gene, CDR1 is SEHNR and CDR2 is FQNEAQ (reference sequence). There are 13 residues in the CDR3. Complete variable domain (other parts from reference TRBV7-9 and TRBJ2-7): DTGVSQNPRHKITKRGQNVTFRCDPISEHNRLYWYRQTLGQGPEFLTYFQNEAQLEKSRLLSDRFSAERPKGSFSTLEIQRTEQGDSAMYLCASSLTGEYEQYFGPGTRLTVT.

As to this clone: Sequence at one end of the junction differs from germline and may be a read error. The J gene is TRBJ2-5, the V gene TRBV7-8; D gene uncertain. The CDR3 spans 14 residues. Germline CDR1 and CDR2: SGHVS and FQNEAQ. The CDR3 nucleotides read TGTGCCAGCAGCCCTCGGCAGGACCACGAGACCCAGTACTTC. The encoded protein is CASSPRQDHETQYF.

This clone was recorded once. CDR3 coding DNA: TGTGCCAGCAGCTTAACCTCCGGGACAGCTAACACCGGGGAGCTGTTTTTT. Amino acids: CASSLTSGTANTGELFF. The rearrangement joins TRBV7-3 to TRBJ2-2; 7 nucleotides match TRBD1. V lost 0 bases, J lost 2 bases, and 6 bases stayed unmatched. The CDR3 is 17 residues long. CDR1 is SGHTA and CDR2 is FQGTGA in the germline V gene. Supplemented by reference TRBV7-3 and TRBJ2-2, the full variable domain reads GAGVSQTPSNKVTEKGKYVELRCDPISGHTALYWYRQSLGQGPEFLIYFQGTGAADDSGLPNDRFFAVRPEGSVSTLKIQRTERGDSAVYLCASSLTSGTANTGELFFGEGSRLTVL.

The chain employs TRBV6-6 and TRBJ2-3, with TRBD2 as a possible D gene (6 bases). Germline CDR1 is MNHNY and CDR2 is SVGAGI (reference sequence). Trimming took 4 bases from V and 5 from J, leaving 13 bases between them. The CDR3 consists of 14 residues. DNA for the CDR3: TGTGCCAGCAGTTCTTCCGGAGGGAAAGATACGCAGTATTTT. Encoded protein: CASSSSGGKDTQYF.

The chain uses TRBV10-2 and TRBJ1-1; D unclear. V lost 0 bases to trimming and J lost 1 base, with 3 bases between them. This CDR3 region has 13 residues. Germline-derived CDR1 and CDR2 are WSHSY and SAAADI. CDR3 residues: CASSESRNTEAFF. DNA of the CDR3: TGCGCCAGCAGTGAGTCCCGGAACACTGAAGCTTTCTTT.

CDR3 sequence: CASSFEEEYEQYF. CDR3 sequence (DNA): TGTGCCAGCAGCTTCGAAGAGGAGTACGAGCAGTACTTC. The gene calls are TRBV7-6 and TRBJ2-7, with D hard to call. Germline V gene lookup returns CDR1 SGHVS and CDR2 FNYEAQ. V was cut by 3 bases and J by 4 bases, with 10 bases left in between. CDR3 length equals 13 residues. Together with reference TRBV7-6 and TRBJ2-7, the CDR3 gives the full variable domain: GAGVSQSPRYKVTKRGQDVALRCDPISGHVSLYWYRQALGQGPEFLTYFNYEAQQDKSGLPNDRFSAERPEGSISTLTIQRTEQRDSAMYRCASSFEEEYEQYFGPGTRLTVT.

The CDR3 nucleotides are TGTGCCAGCAGCCCCCGGACCTCTCAAGGGGAGCTGTTTTTT. The encoded protein is CASSPRTSQGELFF. V and J are TRBV7-9 and TRBJ1-4; D call uncertain. The J call may be faulty, since TRBJ2-2 better matches the DNA end. Germline CDR1 reads SEHNR; CDR2 reads FQNEAQ (reference sequence). The CDR3 consists of 14 residues.

The chain joins TRBV7-3 to TRBJ2-2; D possibly corresponds to TRBD1 (5 bases). V lost 5 bases and J lost 4, with 11 bases in between. CDR1 SGHTA and CDR2 FQGTGA come from the germline V gene. CDR3 size: 14 residues. The CDR3 reads CASSPTGPTGELFF. Here the CDR3 DNA reads TGTGCCAGCAGCCCCACAGGACCCACCGGGGAGCTGTTTTTT.

The gene calls are TRBV5-4 and TRBJ1-3; 8 bases match TRBD1. V was pared by 4 bases and J by 4 bases, with 1 base of the junction left unmatched. The CDR3 consists of 13 residues. Germline V lookup: CDR1 SGHNT, CDR2 YYREEE (reference sequence). CDR3: CASSGQGGNTIYF. Written as DNA, the CDR3 is TGTGCCAGCAGCGGACAGGGCGGAAACACCATATATTTT.

The rearrangement uses TRBV28 and TRBJ2-7, with 10 bases aligning to TRBD2. The trim removed 6 bases at V and 6 bases at J, leaving 11 bases unmatched. In germline, CDR1 is MDHEN, CDR2 SYDVKM. This CDR3 is 15 amino acids long. DNA of the CDR3: TGTGCCAGCAGGTCGGAGCGGGGGGGCCTGGGCGAGCAGTACTTC. Its protein is CASRSERGGLGEQYF.

The chain uses TRBV27 and TRBJ2-1, with 13 bases matching TRBD2. Germline CDR1 reads MNHEY; CDR2 reads SMNVEV (reference sequence). This CDR3 region has 14 residues. After removal of 7 bases from V and 8 bases from J, the junction contained 5 bases not matched to a gene. The CDR3 nucleotides read TGTGCCAGCAAGACTAGCGGGAGGAGCGATGAGCAGTTCTTC. As protein: CASKTSGRSDEQFF.